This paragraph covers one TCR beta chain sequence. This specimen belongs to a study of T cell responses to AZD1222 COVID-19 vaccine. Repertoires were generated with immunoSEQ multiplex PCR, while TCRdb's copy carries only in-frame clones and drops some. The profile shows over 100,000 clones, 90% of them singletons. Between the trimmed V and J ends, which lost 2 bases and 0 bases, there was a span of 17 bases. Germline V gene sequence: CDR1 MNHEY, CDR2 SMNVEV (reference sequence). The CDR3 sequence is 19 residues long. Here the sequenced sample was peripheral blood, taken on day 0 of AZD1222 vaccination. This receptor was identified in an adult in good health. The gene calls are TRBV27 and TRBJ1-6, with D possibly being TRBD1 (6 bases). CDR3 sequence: CASSLVGGPLSSYNSPLHF. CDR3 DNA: TGTGCCAGCAGTTTAGTAGGGGGACCCCTGAGCTCCTATAATTCACCCCTCCACTTT.